The 32 T cell receptor beta chains reported below all come from one sample, sequenced in a study of T cells expressing NK-cell markers. TCRdb re-analyzed the 5' RACE reads; it lists each CDR3 protein once, without DNA. The listing contains some 600,000 distinct CDR3 sequences. Input material: blood T cells: a sorted CD56 or NKG2C T cell subset, CD4+ or CD8+ T cells, or bulk PBMC T cells (not recorded which). These receptors came from a man aged 18 to 30 in good health.

J is TRBJ2-1 and V is TRBV20-1; checking the TCRdb D call of TRBD1 is not possible without DNA. The germline CDR1 and CDR2 sequences are DFQATT and SNEGSKA (reference sequence). The CDR3 runs to 17 residues. The chain's CDR3 is CSARDWTGGPNPNEQFF.

CDR3: CASSLDPGGSSTQYF. This chain uses TRBV11-2 with TRBJ2-3; TCRdb indicates TRBD2, and absent DNA this call remains unverified. Germline CDR1 SGHAT, CDR2 FQNNGV. The CDR3 runs to 15 residues.

The V and J genes are TRBV7-2 and TRBJ1-1. The germline CDR1 and CDR2 sequences are SGHTA and FQGNSA. CDR3 length equals 16 residues. Here the CDR3 reads CASSPQGLLLNTEAFF.

The gene calls are TRBV12-3 or TRBV12-4 and TRBJ2-5; with no DNA, the TCRdb D assignment of TRBD2 cannot be verified. This CDR3 comprises 13 residues. CDR3: CASSSTSPETQYF.

The rearrangement uses TRBV29-1 and TRBJ1-2; lacking DNA, the TRBD1 call made by TCRdb goes unchecked. Per the germline V gene, CDR1 is SQVTM and CDR2 is ANQGSEA. The CDR3 loop spans 12 amino acids. CDR3: CSVPDRGYGYTF.

This chain joins TRBV24-1 and TRBJ2-5; TCRdb calls TRBD1, which cannot be checked without DNA. The CDR3 loop spans 17 amino acids. The germline gives CDR1 KGHDR, CDR2 SFDVKD. The CDR3 sequence is CATSDGDRGRWQETQYF.

The rearrangement joins TRBV20-1 to TRBJ2-7; checking the TCRdb D call of TRBD1 is not possible without DNA. The CDR3 consists of 14 residues. CDR1 is DFQATT, CDR2 SNEGSKA, per germline (reference sequence). The CDR3 protein is CSARDRGQQYEQYF.

The genes are TRBV5-1 and TRBJ1-2; the TCRdb call, TRBD1, lacks DNA for checking. This CDR3 has 16 amino acids. Germline lookup yields CDR1 SGHRS and CDR2 YFSETQ. The CDR3 is CASSLDRGPVGDGYTF. The whole variable domain, remainder taken from reference TRBV5-1 and TRBJ1-2, is KAGVTQTPRYLIKTRGQQVTLSCSPISGHRSVSWYQQTPGQGLQFLFEYFSETQRNKGNFPGRFSGRQFSNSRSEMNVSTLELGDSALYLCASSLDRGPVGDGYTFGSGTRLTVV.

CDR3 sequence reads: CASKLGVVDTQYF. The chain couples TRBV6-6 to TRBJ2-3; TCRdb gives TRBD1 as the D gene, but with no DNA this cannot be confirmed. CDR3 length: 13 residues. Looked up from germline, CDR1 is MNHNY and CDR2 is SVGAGI (reference sequence).

The genes are TRBV7-9 and TRBJ2-6. CDR3 size: 14 residues. CDR1 and CDR2 from the germline V gene are SEHNR and FQNEAQ (reference sequence). The CDR3 sequence is CASSLDWGGNVLTF.

The V gene is TRBV6-5, the J gene TRBJ2-5; the D call from TCRdb, TRBD1, cannot be confirmed without DNA. CDR1 MNHEY and CDR2 SVGAGI come from the germline V gene. This CDR3 comprises 15 residues. CDR3 protein: CASSYSDRAQETQYF.

The chain carries TRBV7-9 and TRBJ2-6; TCRdb outputs TRBD1, but without DNA this stays unchecked. The germline gives CDR1 SEHNR, CDR2 FQNEAQ (reference sequence). This CDR3 has 17 amino acids. The CDR3 is CASSPRGLSTGANVLTF.

The chain combines TRBV15 with TRBJ2-7; with no DNA, the TCRdb D assignment of TRBD1 cannot be verified. Germline-derived CDR1 and CDR2 are LNHNV and YYDKDF (reference sequence). The CDR3 runs to 11 residues. The CDR3 loop reads CATSKGGEQYF.

The chain is built from TRBV6-2 or TRBV6-3 and TRBJ2-7; TCRdb's D call, TRBD2, is unchecked because there is no DNA. The CDR3 covers 14 residues. The germline CDR1 and CDR2 sequences are MNHEY and SVGEGT. The CDR3 protein is CASSRLAVLYEQYF.

The V gene is TRBV18, the J gene TRBJ2-5. The CDR3 spans 14 residues. From germline, CDR1 is KGHSH and CDR2 LQKENI. The CDR3: CASSYGRLQETQYF. Full variable domain (remainder filled in from reference TRBV18 and TRBJ2-5): NAGVMQNPRHLVRRRGQEARLRCSPMKGHSHVYWYRQLPEEGLKFMVYLQKENIIDESGMPKERFSAEFPKEGPSILRIQQVVRGDSAAYFCASSYGRLQETQYFGPGTRLLVL.

The chain uses TRBV20-1 and TRBJ2-1. Germline values: CDR1 DFQATT, CDR2 SNEGSKA (reference sequence). The CDR3 is 14 amino acids. The CDR3 loop is CSARQREGLYEQFF.

The chain recombines TRBV12-3 or TRBV12-4 with TRBJ2-2; absent DNA, TCRdb's TRBD1 call cannot be checked. The CDR3 loop spans 14 amino acids. This chain's CDR3 is CASSPGVVTGELFF.

CDR3 protein: CSALTRASGATDTQYF. The rearrangement links TRBV20-1 to TRBJ2-3; TCRdb's assignment of TRBD2 cannot be checked, as there is no DNA. The CDR3 is made up of 16 amino acids. The germline V gene has CDR1 DFQATT and CDR2 SNEGSKA (reference sequence).

The CDR3 spells CASSPLGGSTGELFF. The chain links TRBV6-5 to TRBJ2-2; TCRdb gives TRBD1 as the D gene, but with no DNA this cannot be confirmed. CDR3 length: 15 amino acids. Per germline, CDR1 MNHEY and CDR2 SVGAGI.

This chain connects TRBV3-1 to TRBJ1-1; TCRdb's D call of TRBD1 is untestable without DNA. The V gene's germline CDR1 is LGHDT and CDR2 YNNKEL (reference sequence). This CDR3 has 12 amino acids. CDR3 residues: CASSQDFRGAFF.

The rearrangement joins TRBV30 to TRBJ2-7; TCRdb outputs TRBD1, but without DNA this stays unchecked. The CDR3 loop spans 15 amino acids. CDR1 and CDR2 (germline): GTSNPN, SVGIG (reference sequence). CDR3 sequence: CAWAPVGQGRYEQYF.

V and J are TRBV20-1 and TRBJ2-1; the TRBD1 assignment by TCRdb is unverifiable without DNA. Germline CDR1 is DFQATT and CDR2 is SNEGSKA (reference sequence). The CDR3 extends over 12 amino acids. Here the CDR3 reads CSAKDRVREQFF.

This rearrangement joins TRBV11-2 to TRBJ2-2. The germline CDR1 and CDR2 sequences are SGHAT and FQNNGV. The CDR3 has 14 amino acids. The CDR3: CASSSLWDSGELFF.

The V gene is TRBV6-4, the J gene TRBJ2-2; TCRdb's D call of TRBD1 is untestable without DNA. The CDR3 covers 17 residues. Per the germline V gene, CDR1 is MRHNA and CDR2 is SNTAGT. This CDR3 reads CASSPGGLVFNTGELFF.

Here the CDR3 reads CASGLSLAGEAETQYF. The rearrangement links TRBV12-5 to TRBJ2-5; TCRdb designates TRBD2, a call that cannot be tested without DNA. Germline values: CDR1 LGHNT, CDR2 FRNRAP. This CDR3 has 16 residues.

The J gene is TRBJ2-1, the V gene TRBV5-1. The germline V gene has CDR1 SGHRS and CDR2 YFSETQ. The CDR3 totals 18 residues. The CDR3 sequence is CASSLTGKTPMGSNEQFF.

The chain is built from TRBV7-8 and TRBJ2-3; TCRdb's assignment of TRBD2 cannot be checked, as there is no DNA. Germline values: CDR1 SGHVS, CDR2 FQNEAQ. The CDR3 consists of 15 residues. CDR3 amino acids: CASSRSGSSTDTQYF.

This chain links TRBV28 with TRBJ2-1. The CDR3 totals 11 residues. The V gene's germline CDR1 is MDHEN and CDR2 SYDVKM. CDR3 residues: CATRAYNEQFF.

The rearrangement uses TRBV5-1 and TRBJ2-5; without DNA, the TCRdb call of TRBD1 cannot be checked. Germline CDR1 reads SGHRS; CDR2 reads YFSETQ. This CDR3 is 14 amino acids long. CDR3 amino acids: CASTTHGTGETQYF.

This chain links TRBV28 with TRBJ2-2; TCRdb's D gene call, TRBD1, goes unchecked for lack of DNA. Germline lookup yields CDR1 MDHEN and CDR2 SYDVKM. The CDR3 has 16 residues. The CDR3 region is CASSTTRQINTGELFF.

The chain is built from TRBV14 and TRBJ2-5; no DNA is available, so the TRBD2 call from TCRdb remains unchecked. Germline V gene data show CDR1 as SGHDN and CDR2 as FVKESK. The CDR3 loop spans 17 amino acids. This chain's CDR3 is CASSQRSGGLIQETQYF.

This chain links TRBV3-1 with TRBJ2-5; with no DNA, the TCRdb D assignment of TRBD2 cannot be verified. Germline V gene lookup returns CDR1 LGHDT and CDR2 YNNKEL (reference sequence). The CDR3 has 16 amino acids. The CDR3 is CASSQGRGAAHRTQYF.